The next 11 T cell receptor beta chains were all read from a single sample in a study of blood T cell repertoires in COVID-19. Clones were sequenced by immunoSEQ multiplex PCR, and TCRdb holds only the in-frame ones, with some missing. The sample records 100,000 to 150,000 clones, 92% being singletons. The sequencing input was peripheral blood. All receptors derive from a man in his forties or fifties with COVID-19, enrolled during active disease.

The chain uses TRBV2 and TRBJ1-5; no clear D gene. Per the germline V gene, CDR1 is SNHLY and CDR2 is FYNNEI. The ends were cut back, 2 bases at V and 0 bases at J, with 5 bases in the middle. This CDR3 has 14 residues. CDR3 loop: CASSESDSNQPQHF. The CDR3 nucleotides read TGTGCCAGCAGTGAAAGCGATAGCAATCAGCCCCAGCATTTT.

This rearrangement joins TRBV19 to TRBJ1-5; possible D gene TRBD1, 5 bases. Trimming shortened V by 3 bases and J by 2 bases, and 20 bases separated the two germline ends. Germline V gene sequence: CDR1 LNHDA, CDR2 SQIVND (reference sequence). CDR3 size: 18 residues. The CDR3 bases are TGTGCCAGTAGTATTGGGGGGGTGAAGGAAAGAGGCAATCAGCCCCAGCATTTT. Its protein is CASSIGGVKERGNQPQHF.

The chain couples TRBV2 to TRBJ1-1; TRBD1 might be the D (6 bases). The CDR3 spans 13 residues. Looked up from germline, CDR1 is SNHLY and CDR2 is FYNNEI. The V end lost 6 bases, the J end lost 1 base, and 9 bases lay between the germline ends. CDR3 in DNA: TGTGCCAGCAGCGGACAGCAGAACACTGAAGCTTTCTTT. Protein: CASSGQQNTEAFF.

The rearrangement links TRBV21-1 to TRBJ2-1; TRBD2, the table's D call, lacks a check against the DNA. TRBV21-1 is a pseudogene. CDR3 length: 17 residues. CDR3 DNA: TGTGCCAGCAGCGAAAGCAGGGCGGGAGGGCACTCCAATGAGCAGTTCTTC. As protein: CASSESRAGGHSNEQFF.

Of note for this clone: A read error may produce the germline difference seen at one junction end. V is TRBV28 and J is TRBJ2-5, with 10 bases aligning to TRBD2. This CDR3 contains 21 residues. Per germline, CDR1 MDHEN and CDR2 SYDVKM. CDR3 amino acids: CASSFIWRGLAGVSGLEAQYF. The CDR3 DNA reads TGTGCCAGCAGTTTTATTTGGCGGGGTCTAGCGGGAGTTTCGGGCCTAGAGGCCCAGTACTTC.

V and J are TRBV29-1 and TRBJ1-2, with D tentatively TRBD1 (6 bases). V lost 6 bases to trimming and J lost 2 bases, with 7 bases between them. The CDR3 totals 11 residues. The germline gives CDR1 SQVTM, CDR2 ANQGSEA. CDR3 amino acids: CSVTGNYGYTF. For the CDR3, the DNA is TGCAGCGTGACAGGAAACTATGGCTACACCTTC.

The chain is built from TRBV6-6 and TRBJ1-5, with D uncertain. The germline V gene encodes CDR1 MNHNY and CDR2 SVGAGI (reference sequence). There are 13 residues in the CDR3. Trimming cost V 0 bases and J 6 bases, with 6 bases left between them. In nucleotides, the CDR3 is TGTGCCAGCAGTTACTCTTTCGGTCAGCCCCAGCATTTT. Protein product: CASSYSFGQPQHF.

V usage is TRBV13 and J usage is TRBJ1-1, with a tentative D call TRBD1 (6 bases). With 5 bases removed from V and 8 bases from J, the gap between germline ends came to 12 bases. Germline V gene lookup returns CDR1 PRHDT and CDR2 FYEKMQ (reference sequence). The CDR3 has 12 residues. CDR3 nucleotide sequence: TGTGCCAGCAGCCCACGGACAGAGGAAGCTTTCTTT. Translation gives CASSPRTEEAFF.

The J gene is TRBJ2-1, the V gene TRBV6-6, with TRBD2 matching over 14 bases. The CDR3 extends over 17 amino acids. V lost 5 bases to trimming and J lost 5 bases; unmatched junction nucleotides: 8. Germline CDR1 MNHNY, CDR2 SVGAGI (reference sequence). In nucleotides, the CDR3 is TGTGCCAGCAGTCTAGGGACTAGCGGGAGTAACCACAATGAGCAGTTCTTC. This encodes CASSLGTSGSNHNEQFF.

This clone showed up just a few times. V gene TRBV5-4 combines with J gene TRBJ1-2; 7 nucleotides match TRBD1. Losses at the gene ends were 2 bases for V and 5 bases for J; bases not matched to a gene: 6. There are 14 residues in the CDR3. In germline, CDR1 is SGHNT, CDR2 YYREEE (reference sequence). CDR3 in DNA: TGTGCCAGCAGCTTAGACAGGGTGGGGTATGGCTACACCTTC. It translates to CASSLDRVGYGYTF. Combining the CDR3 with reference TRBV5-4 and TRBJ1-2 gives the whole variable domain ETGVTQSPTHLIKTRGQQVTLRCSSQSGHNTVSWYQQALGQGPQFIFQYYREEENGRGNFPPRFSGLQFPNYSSELNVNALELDDSALYLCASSLDRVGYGYTFGSGTRLTVV.

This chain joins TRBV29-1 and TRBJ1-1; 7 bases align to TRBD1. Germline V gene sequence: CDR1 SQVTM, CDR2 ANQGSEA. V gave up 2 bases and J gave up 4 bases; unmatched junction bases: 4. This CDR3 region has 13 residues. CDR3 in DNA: TGCAGCGTTGAAACAGGGGTGGGCACTGAAGCTTTCTTT. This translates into CSVETGVGTEAFF.